This record looks at one T cell receptor beta chain sequence and its context. Its specificity is unknown. Using its own MiXCR run on the RT-PCR reads, TCRdb lists one record per CDR3 protein. The data contain about 520,000 distinct CDR3 sequences, roughly 25% of them singletons. The sample belongs to a study of response to subunit inactivated influenza vaccine. Study-wide results and caveats: Authors suggested seasonal influenza vaccinations each recruit few new T cells.

V lost 6 bases to trimming and J lost 5 bases, with 9 bases between them. CDR3 size: 12 residues. Germline CDR1 SGHTA, CDR2 FQGNSA. Here the sequenced sample was CD4+ T cells sorted from PBMCs, taken approximately 5 days after vaccination. The chain recombines TRBV7-2 with TRBJ2-3; tentative D call: TRBD1 (5 bases). This receptor was obtained from a middle-aged man who received an inactivated influenza vaccine. This chain's CDR3 is CASRPTGDTQYF. The CDR3 nucleotides read TGTGCCAGCAGACCAACAGGAGATACGCAGTATTTT.